These T cell receptor beta chains were read from a single sample in a study of sequential checkpoint blockade in melanoma. Only in-frame clones appear in the TCRdb table, and some are missing; sequencing was by immunoSEQ multiplex PCR. This table has around 30,000 clones, around 82% appearing once. The specimen comprised CD8+ T cells sorted from blood (inferred from file names), sampled from a patient given nivolumab and ipilimumab in sequence. These receptors all stem from a human donor with melanoma. The CDR3 runs from the conserved cysteine through the conserved F or W. Each record gives: CDR3 protein, CDR3 DNA, V gene, clone size, J gene, D gene, CDR3 length. A D gene is named only where the DNA matches it firmly. Only some rows state a clone size, as once, few, many or a class for expanded clones.

CDR3: CASSERTSGSYEQYF
DNA: TGTGCCAGCAGCGAGCGGACTAGCGGGTCTTACGAGCAGTACTTC
V: TRBV5-4
size: few
J: TRBJ2-7
D: TRBD2
length: 15

CDR3: CAISDQGGTGELFF
DNA: TGTGCCATCAGTGACCAGGGGGGCACCGGGGAGCTGTTTTTT
V: TRBV10-3
size: .
J: TRBJ2-2
D: .
length: 14

CDR3: CASSIGGPVTEAFF
DNA: TGTGCCAGCTCAATCGGGGGGCCGGTCACTGAAGCTTTCTTT
V: TRBV18
size: .
J: TRBJ1-1
D: .
length: 14

CDR3: CASSFSRFGGDREQYF
DNA: TGTGCCAGCAGCTTCTCCCGGTTTGGGGGGGATCGGGAGCAGTACTTC
V: TRBV11-2
size: .
J: TRBJ2-7
D: TRBD2
length: 16

CDR3: CASSMLTGIRTNEKLFF
DNA: TGTGCCAGTAGTATGTTGACAGGGATAAGGACTAATGAAAAACTGTTTTTT
V: TRBV19
size: .
J: TRBJ1-4
D: TRBD1
length: 17

CDR3: CAFSLRGQTANQPQHF
DNA: TGTGCCTTCTCATTAAGGGGGCAGACTGCAAATCAGCCCCAGCATTTT
V: TRBV30
size: .
J: TRBJ1-5
D: TRBD1
length: 16

CDR3: CASSIGTAVEAFF
DNA: TGTGCCAGCAGTATCGGGACAGCAGTAGAAGCTTTCTTT
V: TRBV27
size: .
J: TRBJ1-1
D: TRBD1
length: 13

CDR3: CASSLGPGYNSPLHF
DNA: TGCGCCAGCAGCTTGGGCCCGGGATATAATTCACCCCTCCACTTT
V: TRBV5-1
size: .
J: TRBJ1-6
D: .
length: 15

CDR3: CASTQLGTSINNEQFF
DNA: TGTGCCAGCACCCAGTTGGGGACATCGATTAACAATGAGCAGTTCTTC
V: TRBV7-9
size: .
J: TRBJ2-1
D: .
length: 16

CDR3: CASSSTLRRGEQYF
DNA: TGTGCCAGCAGTTCAACTCTGCGCAGGGGCGAGCAGTACTTC
V: TRBV6-5
size: .
J: TRBJ2-7
D: .
length: 14

CDR3: CASSLAAGSNEKLFF
DNA: TGTGCCAGCAGCTTAGCCGCAGGTAGTAATGAAAAACTGTTTTTT
V: TRBV7-9
size: .
J: TRBJ1-4
D: .
length: 15

CDR3: CASSQEWLAGAYEQYF
DNA: TGCGCCAGCAGCCAAGAGTGGCTAGCGGGAGCCTACGAGCAGTACTTC
V: TRBV4-1
size: .
J: TRBJ2-7
D: TRBD2
length: 16

CDR3: CASSESSGNHNEQFF
DNA: TGCGCCAGCAGTGAGAGTAGCGGGAACCACAATGAGCAGTTCTTC
V: TRBV10-2
size: .
J: TRBJ2-1
D: TRBD2
length: 15

CDR3: CATATSGSLETQYF
DNA: TGTGCCACTGCGACTAGCGGGAGTCTCGAGACCCAGTACTTC
V: TRBV19
size: .
J: TRBJ2-5
D: TRBD2
length: 14

CDR3: CATSRDLGPGNEQFF
DNA: TGTGCCACCAGCAGAGATCTGGGCCCCGGAAATGAGCAGTTCTTC
V: TRBV15
size: medium-sized
J: TRBJ2-1
D: .
length: 15

CDR3: CASSLDQALNTEAFF
DNA: TGTGCCAGCAGCTTAGATCAGGCACTGAACACTGAAGCTTTCTTT
V: TRBV11-1
size: few
J: TRBJ1-1
D: .
length: 15

CDR3: CASSSLQGPYEQYF
DNA: TGTGCCAGCAGTTCCCTACAGGGGCCCTACGAGCAGTACTTC
V: TRBV27
size: .
J: TRBJ2-7
D: TRBD1
length: 14

CDR3: CASSSVRGLTEAFF
DNA: TGTGCCAGCAGCTCAGTAAGGGGGCTCACTGAAGCTTTCTTT
V: TRBV9
size: .
J: TRBJ1-1
D: TRBD1
length: 14

CDR3: CATSIGLTEAFF
DNA: TGTGCCACCAGCATAGGACTCACTGAAGCTTTCTTT
V: TRBV15
size: few
J: TRBJ1-1
D: .
length: 12

CDR3: CASSRTGLLAFF
DNA: TGTGCCAGCAGCAGAACAGGGTTGTTGGCTTTCTTT
V: TRBV5-6
size: .
J: TRBJ1-1
D: .
length: 12

CDR3: CASRPSRQSGNTIYF
DNA: TGTGCCAGCAGGCCGTCTAGGCAATCTGGAAACACCATATATTTT
V: TRBV2
size: .
J: TRBJ1-3
D: .
length: 15

CDR3: CASSLPLEREYLSYEQYF
DNA: TGTGCCAGCAGTTTACCCCTGGAGCGGGAGTACCTCTCCTACGAGCAGTACTTC
V: TRBV28
size: .
J: TRBJ2-7
D: TRBD2
length: 18

CDR3: CASSLGRDTQYF
DNA: TGTGCCAGCAGCCTAGGGAGGGATACGCAGTATTTT
V: TRBV9
size: .
J: TRBJ2-3
D: .
length: 12

CDR3: CASSFQGQQETQYF
DNA: TGCGCCAGCAGCTTTCAAGGACAGCAAGAGACCCAGTACTTC
V: TRBV5-1
size: .
J: TRBJ2-5
D: .
length: 14

CDR3: CAGGPLGGGNEQFF
DNA: TGTGCCGGGGGCCCCCTGGGGGGGGGCAATGAGCAGTTCTTC
V: TRBV6-1
size: .
J: TRBJ2-1
D: .
length: 14

CDR3: CAWSVPQGSRETQYF
DNA: TGTGCCTGGAGTGTACCACAGGGGAGTAGGGAGACCCAGTACTTC
V: TRBV30
size: .
J: TRBJ2-5
D: TRBD1
length: 15

CDR3: CASSLGAYSWVNEQFF
DNA: TGTGCCAGCAGTCTGGGAGCGTACTCGTGGGTCAATGAGCAGTTCTTC
V: TRBV27
size: .
J: TRBJ2-1
D: .
length: 16

CDR3: CASSPTSRTGPYGYTF
DNA: TGTGCCAGCAGTCCCACCTCTCGGACAGGCCCCTATGGCTACACCTTC
V: TRBV27
size: .
J: TRBJ1-2
D: TRBD1
length: 16

CDR3: CASSGLGGAGEKLFF
DNA: TGTGCCAGCAGTGGACTAGGGGGTGCGGGTGAAAAACTGTTTTTT
V: TRBV6-5
size: .
J: TRBJ1-4
D: .
length: 15

CDR3: CASSLPGDYGYTF
DNA: TGTGCCAGCAGCTTACCCGGGGACTATGGCTACACCTTC
V: TRBV5-8
size: once
J: TRBJ1-2
D: .
length: 13

CDR3: CASSVGQGGNQPQHF
DNA: TGTGCCAGCAGTGTTGGACAGGGAGGCAATCAGCCCCAGCATTTT
V: TRBV27
size: .
J: TRBJ1-5
D: TRBD1
length: 15

CDR3: CASGRAEVGPEAFF
DNA: TGTGCCAGCGGACGAGCGGAGGTAGGCCCTGAAGCTTTCTTT
V: TRBV5-6
size: .
J: TRBJ1-1
D: .
length: 14

CDR3: CASSPGRRANYGYTF
DNA: TGCGCCAGCAGCCCGGGAAGGCGGGCCAACTATGGCTACACCTTC
V: TRBV5-1
size: .
J: TRBJ1-2
D: .
length: 15

CDR3: CASSWDRTSYEQYF
DNA: TGCGCCAGCAGCTGGGACAGGACATCCTACGAGCAGTACTTC
V: TRBV5-1
size: once
J: TRBJ2-7
D: TRBD1
length: 14

CDR3: CASQGQGNTGELFF
DNA: TGTGCCAGCCAGGGGCAGGGGAACACCGGGGAGCTGTTTTTT
V: TRBV9
size: .
J: TRBJ2-2
D: .
length: 14

CDR3: CASTWAGNTEAFF
DNA: TGCGCCAGCACCTGGGCAGGGAACACTGAAGCTTTCTTT
V: TRBV5-1
size: once
J: TRBJ1-1
D: .
length: 13

CDR3: CATGGWRGIDTQYF
DNA: TGTGCCACCGGGGGGTGGCGGGGGATAGATACGCAGTATTTT
V: TRBV25-1
size: .
J: TRBJ2-3
D: TRBD2
length: 14

CDR3: CASTGTRERASYEQYF
DNA: TGTGCCAGCACAGGAACCCGGGAGAGGGCCTCCTACGAGCAGTACTTC
V: TRBV28
size: once
J: TRBJ2-7
D: .
length: 16

CDR3: CASSFVQAAYEQYF
DNA: TGTGCCAGCAGTTTTGTACAGGCCGCCTACGAGCAGTACTTC
V: TRBV27
size: .
J: TRBJ2-7
D: .
length: 14

CDR3: CASSQDGEAETYEQYF
DNA: TGCGCCAGCAGCCAAGATGGAGAAGCGGAAACCTACGAGCAGTACTTC
V: TRBV4-1
size: once
J: TRBJ2-7
D: .
length: 16

CDR3: CASSTGTYSYEQYF
DNA: TGCGCCAGCAGTACCGGGACTTACTCCTACGAGCAGTACTTC
V: TRBV10-2
size: .
J: TRBJ2-7
D: .
length: 14

CDR3: CASSWGTASNQPQHF
DNA: TGTGCCAGCAGCTGGGGGACAGCGAGCAATCAGCCCCAGCATTTT
V: TRBV27
size: .
J: TRBJ1-5
D: TRBD1
length: 15

CDR3: CASSLRGGNTGELFF
DNA: TGTGCCAGCAGTTTGAGGGGGGGCAACACCGGGGAGCTGTTTTTT
V: TRBV27
size: .
J: TRBJ2-2
D: .
length: 15

CDR3: CASSPALSRSYGYTF
DNA: TGTGCCAGCAGCCCAGCCCTTTCGAGGTCCTATGGCTACACCTTC
V: TRBV7-6
size: .
J: TRBJ1-2
D: .
length: 15

CDR3: CASSVTGVWTNEKLFF
DNA: TGTGCCAGCAGTGTCACCGGGGTTTGGACTAATGAAAAACTGTTTTTT
V: TRBV2
size: once
J: TRBJ1-4
D: .
length: 16